This TCR beta chain was sequenced during a study of STAT3 mutations in large granular lymphocyte leukemia. Findings and caveats of the study: In T-cell large granular lymphocyte leukemia, about half of patients showed multiple immunodominant subclonotypes. Clonal expansion was inferred from other time points because no sample existed at each clone's first appearance.

V dropped 3 bases and J dropped 8 bases, with 8 bases sitting between them. The CDR3 covers 12 residues. Germline V lookup: CDR1 SEHNR, CDR2 FQNEAQ (reference sequence). Details on this clone: Antigen unknown.

Assay used: immunoSEQ multiplex PCR; TCRdb lists only in-frame clones, some missing. Among over 3,000 clones listed, roughly two fifths were seen once. This TCR was recovered from a man in his sixties with T-cell large granular lymphocyte leukemia. Some clones in this sample may be carry-over from other donors' samples. The V call is TRBV7-9, the J call TRBJ2-1, with a tentative D call TRBD1 (6 bases). Sequencing was performed on peripheral blood mononuclear cells. CDR3 region: CASSLQGHEQFF. Written as DNA, the CDR3 is TGTGCCAGCAGCTTGCAGGGGCATGAGCAGTTCTTC.